A single sample is the source of the 6 T cell receptor beta chains below, sequenced in a study of shared clonotypes between healthy human individuals. Some clones are missing from TCRdb's copy, which holds only in-frame ones; the method was immunoSEQ multiplex PCR. The repertoire includes some 500,000 clones, 90% to 96% of them detected once, and approximately 0.06% sits in the top ten. The sample consisted of naive CD4+ T cells sorted from blood. As for subset: CD45RA+ positively selected. These receptors all stem from a woman between 25 and 40 years old in good health.

The J gene is TRBJ2-7, the V gene TRBV10-1; 9 positions match TRBD2. The CDR3 sequence is 14 residues long. CDR1 and CDR2 (germline): WNHNN, SYGVQD (reference sequence). J lost 0 bases, V lost 5 bases, and 2 bases had no gene match. CDR3 sequence (DNA): TGCGCCAGCAGTCCTAGCGGGGCCTCCTACGAGCAGTACTTC. Translated, it gives CASSPSGASYEQYF.

A remark on this clone: Additional DNA sequences in this sample encode the identical CDR3. The V and J genes are TRBV18 and TRBJ2-5, with D uncertain. The CDR3 loop spans 13 amino acids. V lost 3 bases and J lost 1, with 6 bases in between. The germline V gene has CDR1 KGHSH and CDR2 LQKENI. CDR3: CASSPGAQETQYF. The CDR3 DNA reads as TGTGCCAGCTCACCCGGCGCCCAAGAGACCCAGTACTTC.

The V gene is TRBV27, the J gene TRBJ2-5; 9 bases match TRBD2. Per the germline V gene, CDR1 is MNHEY and CDR2 is SMNVEV (reference sequence). This CDR3 comprises 17 residues. V was pared by 4 bases and J by 5 bases, with 14 bases of the junction left unmatched. The CDR3 is CASSSHPSGKNAETQYF. CDR3 nucleotides: TGTGCCAGCAGTTCACACCCTAGCGGGAAGAATGCGGAGACCCAGTACTTC.

CDR3 DNA sequence: TGTGCCAGCAGTTTATCATGGAGGTCCAACTACGAGCAGTACTTC. Residues: CASSLSWRSNYEQYF. This chain connects TRBV27 to TRBJ2-7; D is possibly TRBD2 (5 bases). The V end was cut by 0 bases, the J end by 3 bases, with 12 bases between. The CDR3 is 15 amino acids. From germline, CDR1 is MNHEY and CDR2 SMNVEV (reference sequence).

This sequence joins TRBV5-6 and TRBJ1-5, with TRBD1 as a possible D gene (6 bases). V was cut by 1 base and J by 6 bases, with 17 bases left in between. In germline, CDR1 is SGHDT, CDR2 YYEEEE. The CDR3 loop spans 16 amino acids. In DNA form, the CDR3 reads TGTGCCAGCAGCTTGTACAGGGTGTTTGAGACTCAGCCCCAGCATTTT. This translates into CASSLYRVFETQPQHF.

This sequence joins TRBV11-2 and TRBJ1-2; D gene unclear. The CDR3 has 13 amino acids. Trimming removed 1 base at V and 8 bases at J, with 11 bases between. The germline V gene has CDR1 SGHAT and CDR2 FQNNGV. The CDR3 spells CASSLASGGGYTF. CDR3 nucleotide sequence: TGTGCCAGCAGCTTAGCCTCGGGAGGCGGCTACACCTTC.